These T cell receptor beta chains were read from a single sample in a study of chemoradiotherapy in HPV16-positive cancers. The method was immunoSEQ multiplex PCR; TCRdb's version includes in-frame clones alone and lacks a portion of them. The sample contains fewer than 35,000 clones, roughly 92% of which appear only once. The source material was blood, sampled from a patient who underwent chemoradiotherapy. The receptors were sampled from a human donor with HPV-associated anogenital cancer. The CDR3 runs from the conserved cysteine through the conserved F or W. A D gene is named only where the DNA matches it firmly. Not all rows give a size; the values are once, few, many and, for expanded clones, a class.

. | TRBJ2-7 | . | TRBV13 | TGTGCCAGCAATTCCCGCAGGCGTGGAACCTACGAGCAGTACTTC | CASNSRRRGTYEQYF
TRBD1 | TRBJ1-5 | . | TRBV10-3 | TGTGCCATCAGTGGGGAACAGGGGAATCAGCCCCAGCATTTT | CAISGEQGNQPQHF
TRBD2 | TRBJ2-1 | . | TRBV7-6 | TGTGCCAGCAGCCGCGGACTAGCGGGAGGGCAAAATGAGCAGTTCTTC | CASSRGLAGGQNEQFF
. | TRBJ2-5 | . | TRBV6-5 | TGTGCCAGCAGTTCATGGACCACCGGGACCCAGTACTTC | CASSSWTTGTQYF
TRBD1 | TRBJ1-2 | . | TRBV4-3 | TGCGCCAGCAGCCAAGAGTTTAGGACAGGGCCGCTCTATGGCTACACCTTC | CASSQEFRTGPLYGYTF
. | TRBJ2-3 | . | TRBV18 | TGTGCCAGCTCTCCCAGGGTGGCGACCCCAGATACGCAGTATTTT | CASSPRVATPDTQYF
TRBD2 | TRBJ2-1 | . | TRBV28 | TGTGCCAGCAGGCTTACTAGCGGGAGCTGGCTTGAGCAGTTCTTC | CASRLTSGSWLEQFF
TRBD2 | TRBJ2-2 | . | TRBV5-4 | TGTGCCAGCAGCCTGGGACTAGCGGGAGGGGGCGGGGAGCTGTTTTTT | CASSLGLAGGGGELFF
. | TRBJ2-1 | . | TRBV28 | TGTGCCAGCAGCCTGCGACCAGCAAGCTCCTACAATGAGCAGTTCTTC | CASSLRPASSYNEQFF
TRBD1 | TRBJ1-2 | . | TRBV19 | TGTGCCAGTAGTATCCCGGGACAGGGGGTGTCTGGCTACACCTTC | CASSIPGQGVSGYTF
. | TRBJ2-2 | . | TRBV5-4 | TGTGCCAGCAGCTCGGGACTCCCCAGAGGCACCGGGGAGCTGTTTTTT | CASSSGLPRGTGELFF
TRBD2 | TRBJ2-2 | . | TRBV27 | TGTGCCAGCAGTTTGGTAGCGGGGGGGCCCGGGGAGCTGTTTTTT | CASSLVAGGPGELFF
. | TRBJ2-3 | few | TRBV6-1 | TGTGCCAGCAGTACCCGACAGAGCACAGATACGCAGTATTTT | CASSTRQSTDTQYF
TRBD1 | TRBJ1-5 | . | TRBV6-1 | TGTGCCAGCAGTGCATCTCGGGCGACAGGGGGCGCGGGTCAGCCCCAGCATTTT | CASSASRATGGAGQPQHF
TRBD2 | TRBJ2-5 | once | TRBV28 | TGTGCCAGCAGTTTTACTAGCGGAGGGATCCAAGAGACCCAGTACTTC | CASSFTSGGIQETQYF
. | TRBJ2-5 | . | TRBV28 | TGTGCCAGCAGTCTACTCCCTCCTCGGGGTAGAGAGACCCAGTACTTC | CASSLLPPRGRETQYF
. | TRBJ2-1 | . | TRBV5-4 | TGTGCCAGCAGCTTCGGACAGACGAATGAGCAGTTCTTC | CASSFGQTNEQFF
TRBD2 | TRBJ2-1 | . | TRBV7-3 | TGTGCCAGCAGCTTGGGAGCGGGAGGGTACAATGAGCAGTTCTTC | CASSLGAGGYNEQFF
TRBD1 | TRBJ1-2 | once | TRBV6-1 | TGTGCCAGCAGTGCTATCGACAGGGGCTCCTATGGCTACACCTTC | CASSAIDRGSYGYTF
. | TRBJ1-2 | . | TRBV27 | TGTGCCAGCAGGGACGCGGGGCATCAAGGCTACACCTTC | CASRDAGHQGYTF
. | TRBJ1-6 | . | TRBV13 | TGTGCCAGCAGCTTGGGGGACATGGCCAATTCACCCCTCCACTTT | CASSLGDMANSPLHF
. | TRBJ2-2 | . | TRBV4-2 | TGTGCCAGGCTGCACCTGGGTCCGGGGAACGGAACCGGGGAGCTGTTTTTT | CARLHLGPGNGTGELFF
. | TRBJ2-1 | once | TRBV18 | TGTGCCAGCTCAACGCAGACATATCAGCAGTTCTTC | CASSTQTYQQFF
. | TRBJ2-7 | . | TRBV25-1 | TGTGCCAGCAGTGAGGGGCTGTCCTACGAGCAGTACTTC | CASSEGLSYEQYF
TRBD1 | TRBJ1-1 | . | TRBV5-1 | TGCGCCAGCAGCGTGACAGGGGGGAACACTGAAGCTTTCTTT | CASSVTGGNTEAFF
. | TRBJ1-2 | . | TRBV12-5 | TGTGCTAGTGGTTTGGGTTACAGCCACTATGGCTACACCTTC | CASGLGYSHYGYTF
TRBD1 | TRBJ1-1 | . | TRBV27 | TGTGCCAGCAGTTTCTCCCCTAGGACAGGGGTCATTGAAGCTTTCTTT | CASSFSPRTGVIEAFF
. | TRBJ1-2 | . | TRBV28 | TGTGCCAGCAGTGTAACGGCCCGCCTCTATGGCTACACCTTC | CASSVTARLYGYTF
TRBD1 | TRBJ2-7 | once | TRBV6-6 | TGTGCCAGCAGCCCCGGACAGGGGGCGTACGAGCAGTACTTC | CASSPGQGAYEQYF
. | TRBJ2-4 | . | TRBV6-6 | TGTGCCAGCCGGAAAGGGGGGTTGGACATTCAGTACTTC | CASRKGGLDIQYF
. | TRBJ2-7 | once | TRBV7-3 | TGTGCCAGCAGCTTTACCGGGGCCGCTGACGAGCAGTACTTC | CASSFTGAADEQYF
. | TRBJ1-1 | . | TRBV4-3 | TGCGCCAGCAGCCAAGGGAGGGGGAGTGAAGCTTTCTTT | CASSQGRGSEAFF
TRBD2 | TRBJ2-7 | . | TRBV7-2 | TGTGCCAGCAGCTTACGACTAGCGGGAGGGCCCTACGAGCAGTACTTC | CASSLRLAGGPYEQYF
. | TRBJ2-7 | . | TRBV28 | TGTGCCAGCAGCTCCGGGATATACGAGCAGTACTTC | CASSSGIYEQYF
. | TRBJ2-3 | . | TRBV5-6 | TGTGCCAGCAGCTTCAGGGGAGGCACAGATACGCAGTATTTT | CASSFRGGTDTQYF
TRBD1 | TRBJ1-1 | . | TRBV6-6 | TGTGCCACCTATCGGGACAGAGGATCGAACACTGAAGCTTTCTTT | CATYRDRGSNTEAFF
TRBD2 | TRBJ2-5 | . | TRBV13 | TGTGCCAGCAGCATATCTAGCGGGGGGATGGAAGAGACCCAGTACTTC | CASSISSGGMEETQYF
. | TRBJ2-7 | . | TRBV18 | TGTGCCAGCTCACCAAGGGGTTCCTACGAGCAGTACTTC | CASSPRGSYEQYF
. | TRBJ2-2 | . | TRBV6-6 | TGTGCCAGCAGCTCGAGCTCGGCGAACACCGGGGAGCTGTTTTTT | CASSSSSANTGELFF
. | TRBJ2-2 | . | TRBV5-6 | TGTGCCAGCAGCTCACCACAGGGACTAACTTTCGGGGAGCTGTTTTTT | CASSSPQGLTFGELFF
TRBD1 | TRBJ1-5 | . | TRBV29-1 | TGCAGCGTCGGACAGGGGAGCAATCAGCCCCAGCATTTT | CSVGQGSNQPQHF
TRBD1 | TRBJ1-3 | few | TRBV27 | TGTGCCAGCAGAGATACAGGGGAACCTGGAAACACCATATATTTT | CASRDTGEPGNTIYF
. | TRBJ1-2 | . | TRBV4-2 | TGTGCCAGCAGCCAAGGGGAGGACAGTGGCTACACCTTC | CASSQGEDSGYTF
TRBD1 | TRBJ2-5 | once | TRBV7-9 | TGTGCCAGCAGCCTCGGGACAGTAGGGGAGACCCAGTACTTC | CASSLGTVGETQYF
TRBD1 | TRBJ1-6 | . | TRBV11-2 | TGTGCCAGCAGCCCGGGACAGTATAATTCACCCCTCCACTTT | CASSPGQYNSPLHF
TRBD2 | TRBJ2-1 | . | TRBV7-2 | TGTGCCAGCAGCTTAGTGTCGGGGAGGGATAGGAATGAGCAGTTCTTC | CASSLVSGRDRNEQFF
. | TRBJ1-4 | . | TRBV4-3 | TGCGCCAGCAGCCTCGTGAGCCGGCAAGAAAAACTGTTTTTT | CASSLVSRQEKLFF
. | TRBJ1-4 | . | TRBV28 | TGTGCCAGCAGTTTATTCTCGGGTGGCGGTGAAAAACTGTTTTTT | CASSLFSGGGEKLFF
TRBD2 | TRBJ2-1 | . | TRBV5-4 | TGTGCCAGCAGCTTGTTCGGGGGGGCGGGAGGGCCCTATGAGCAGTTCTTC | CASSLFGGAGGPYEQFF
TRBD1 | TRBJ2-1 | . | TRBV6-5 | TGTGCCAGCAGTTTTGGACAGGTACCACGTTACAATGAGCAGTTCTTC | CASSFGQVPRYNEQFF
TRBD1 | TRBJ1-1 | . | TRBV5-4 | TGTGCCAGCAGCAGAAACAGGGGAATGAACACTGAAGCTTTCTTT | CASSRNRGMNTEAFF
TRBD2 | TRBJ2-1 | . | TRBV7-2 | TGTGCCAGCAGCATCGGACTAGGACGTGAGCAGTTCTTC | CASSIGLGREQFF
. | TRBJ2-7 | . | TRBV11-3 | TGTGCCAGCAGCTCCGGACCGGCCTCCTACGAGCAGTACTTC | CASSSGPASYEQYF
TRBD2 | TRBJ2-1 | . | TRBV4-3 | TGCGCCAGCAGCCAAATAGCGGGAGCGTACAATGAGCAGTTCTTC | CASSQIAGAYNEQFF